The entry that follows covers one TCR beta chain sequence. Its antigen is unknown. This sample was taken from a study of cytomegalovirus exposure and HLA in healthy donors. About the research overall: The 100 to 150 validation repertoires matched the roughly 650 first-cohort repertoires in platform, a later analysis reported. Study-wide results and caveats: The investigators catalogued 164 TCR beta chains as cytomegalovirus-associated.

Only in-frame clones appear in the TCRdb table, and some are missing; sequencing was by immunoSEQ multiplex PCR. The sample has some 200,000 clones; approximately 90% are singletons. This TCR was recovered from a woman aged 18-29 years in good health and CMV-seronegative. Sequencing was done on a sample of PBMCs.

The CDR3 DNA sequence: TGTGCCAGCAGTGAACGGGGGAGTCAGCCCCAGCATTTT. Translation: CASSERGSQPQHF. The chain combines TRBV6-1 with TRBJ1-5; D is perhaps TRBD1 (5 bases). This CDR3 comprises 13 residues. Trimming took 2 bases from V and 6 from J, leaving 8 bases between them. Germline values: CDR1 MNHNS, CDR2 SASEGT.